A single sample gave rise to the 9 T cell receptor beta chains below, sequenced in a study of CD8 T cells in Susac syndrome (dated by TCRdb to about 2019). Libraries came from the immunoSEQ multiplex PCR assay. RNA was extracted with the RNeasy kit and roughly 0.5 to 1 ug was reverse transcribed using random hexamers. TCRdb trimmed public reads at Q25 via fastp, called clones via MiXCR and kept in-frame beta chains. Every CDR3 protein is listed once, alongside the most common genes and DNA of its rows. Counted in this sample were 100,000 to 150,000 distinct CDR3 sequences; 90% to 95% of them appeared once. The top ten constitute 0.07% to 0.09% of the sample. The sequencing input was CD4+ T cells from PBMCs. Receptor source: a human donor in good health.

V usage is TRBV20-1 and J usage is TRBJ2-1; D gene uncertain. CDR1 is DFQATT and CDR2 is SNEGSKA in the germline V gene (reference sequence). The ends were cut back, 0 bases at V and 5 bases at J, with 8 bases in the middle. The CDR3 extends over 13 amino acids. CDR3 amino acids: CSARDSIHNEQFF. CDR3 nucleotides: TGCAGTGCTAGAGATTCCATCCACAATGAGCAGTTCTTC.

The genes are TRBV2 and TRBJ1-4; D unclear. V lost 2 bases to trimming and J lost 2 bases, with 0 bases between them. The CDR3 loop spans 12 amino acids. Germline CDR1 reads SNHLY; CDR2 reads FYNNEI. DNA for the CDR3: TGTGCCAGCAGTGAAACTAATGAAAAACTGTTTTTT. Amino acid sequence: CASSETNEKLFF.

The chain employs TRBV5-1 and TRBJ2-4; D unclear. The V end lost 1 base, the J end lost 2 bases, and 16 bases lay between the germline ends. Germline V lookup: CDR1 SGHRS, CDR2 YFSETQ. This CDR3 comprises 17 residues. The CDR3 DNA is TGCGCCAGCAGCTTGCCCGGCCTCTCGGATCCCAAAAACATTCAGTACTTC. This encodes CASSLPGLSDPKNIQYF.

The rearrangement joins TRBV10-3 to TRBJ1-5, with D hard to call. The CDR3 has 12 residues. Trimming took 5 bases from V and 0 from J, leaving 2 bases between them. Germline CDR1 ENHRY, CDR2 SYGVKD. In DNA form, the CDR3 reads TGTGCCATCAGTTATAGCAATCAGCCCCAGCATTTT. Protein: CAISYSNQPQHF.

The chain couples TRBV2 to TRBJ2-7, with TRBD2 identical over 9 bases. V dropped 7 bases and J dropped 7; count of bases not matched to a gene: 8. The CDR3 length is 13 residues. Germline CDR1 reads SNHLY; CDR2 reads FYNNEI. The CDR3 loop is CASNAGGPGEQYF. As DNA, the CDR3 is TGTGCCAGCAACGCGGGAGGGCCGGGGGAGCAGTACTTC.

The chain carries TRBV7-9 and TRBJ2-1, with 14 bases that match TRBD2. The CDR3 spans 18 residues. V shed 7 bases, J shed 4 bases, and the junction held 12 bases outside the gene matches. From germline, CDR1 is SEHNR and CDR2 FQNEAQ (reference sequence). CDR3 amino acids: CASTEYGTSGRLYNEQFF. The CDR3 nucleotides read TGTGCCAGCACCGAATACGGGACTAGCGGGAGACTATACAATGAGCAGTTCTTC.

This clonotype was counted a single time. CDR3: CASSPTPSTDTQYF. The DNA of the CDR3 is TGCGCCAGCAGCCCTACACCTAGCACAGATACGCAGTATTTT. This chain uses TRBV5-1 with TRBJ2-3; D is ambiguous. The germline V gene has CDR1 SGHRS and CDR2 YFSETQ. The CDR3 runs 14 residues. V was clipped by 4 bases and J by 0 bases, with 9 bases between them.

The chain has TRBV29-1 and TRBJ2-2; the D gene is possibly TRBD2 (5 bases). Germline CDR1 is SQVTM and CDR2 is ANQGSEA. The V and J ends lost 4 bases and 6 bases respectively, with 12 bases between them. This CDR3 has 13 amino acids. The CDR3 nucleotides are TGCAGCGTTGCCTCGGGAAGAGCCGGGGAGCTGTTTTTT. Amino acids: CSVASGRAGELFF.

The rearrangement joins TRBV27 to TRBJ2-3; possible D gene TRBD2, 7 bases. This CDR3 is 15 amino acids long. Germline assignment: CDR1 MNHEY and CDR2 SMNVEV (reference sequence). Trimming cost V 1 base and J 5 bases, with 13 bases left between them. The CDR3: CASSLFGGGRDTQYF. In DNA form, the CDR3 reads TGTGCCAGCAGTTTATTTGGGGGCGGGAGAGATACGCAGTATTTT.